These 16 T cell receptor beta chains originate from one sample sequenced in a study of identical twins. TCRdb independently ran MiXCR on the 5' RACE reads; one entry per CDR3 protein. The sample shows some 900,000 distinct CDR3 sequences, 10% to 15% of them seen only once. This sample was shared with a second study, whose subject was yellow fever vaccine responses in identical twins.

Sequencing was done on a sample of PBMCs. Receptors originate from a young woman in good health.

For the CDR3, the DNA is TGCGCCAGCAGCCAAGACAGGGCGACAGGAGGGATCGCAGATACGCAGTATTTT. Protein: CASSQDRATGGIADTQYF. The chain has TRBV4-1 and TRBJ2-3, with D perhaps matching TRBD1 or TRBD2 (6 bases each). Trimming cost V 0 bases and J 4 bases, with 20 bases left between them. The germline gives CDR1 MGHRA, CDR2 YSYEKL. There are 18 residues in the CDR3.

The chain links TRBV28 to TRBJ1-6; 9 bases agree with TRBD1. Germline V CDR1 and CDR2: MDHEN, SYDVKM. With V trimmed by 5 bases and J by 11 bases, 7 bases remained unmatched. This CDR3 spans 14 amino acids. The CDR3 loop reads CASSPGTGLTPLHF. The CDR3 DNA reads TGTGCCAGCAGTCCCGGGACAGGGTTGACACCCCTCCACTTT.

This chain joins TRBV12-3 or TRBV12-4 and TRBJ2-1, with 7 bases lining up with TRBD2. The junction had 5 bases not matched to a gene; V was cut back by 4 bases and J by 8 bases. There are 13 residues in the CDR3. CDR3 nucleotide sequence: TGTGCCAGCAGTTGGACTAGTATCGATGAGCAGTTCTTC. Encoded protein: CASSWTSIDEQFF.

This clonotype showed up many times. This chain links TRBV12-3 or TRBV12-4 with TRBJ2-7; 13 nucleotides match TRBD2. The CDR3 contains 16 residues. Losses at the gene ends were 4 bases for V and 5 bases for J; bases not matched to a gene: 8. The CDR3 spells CASSWTSGSLTHEQYF. As DNA, the CDR3 is TGTGCCAGCAGTTGGACTAGCGGGAGTTTGACCCACGAGCAGTACTTC.

This clonotype has at least ten counts. For the CDR3, the DNA is TGCAGCGTTGTAATAGCGGGGGTTCAAGAGACCCAGTACTTC. This encodes CSVVIAGVQETQYF. The V gene is TRBV29-1, the J gene TRBJ2-5; 9 bases fit TRBD2. The CDR3 covers 14 residues. In germline, CDR1 is SQVTM, CDR2 ANQGSEA. Losses at the gene ends were 4 bases for V and 2 bases for J; bases not matched to a gene: 5.

This clonotype was seen a few times. The CDR3 bases are TGTGCCAGCAGTTTAAAGGGAACAGGGGGTGTAGGCTACACCTTC. It codes for CASSLKGTGGVGYTF. V gene TRBV12-3 or TRBV12-4 combines with J gene TRBJ1-2; 8 bases line up with TRBD1. V lost 2 bases and J lost 8; bases outside the gene matches: 10. There are 15 residues in the CDR3.

This clonotype was observed at least ten times. The chain carries TRBV10-3 and TRBJ1-1; unclear D gene. Germline CDR1 ENHRY, CDR2 SYGVKD. There are 12 residues in the CDR3. V was trimmed by 7 bases and J by 1 base, leaving 7 bases between them. The CDR3 loop reads CAINSGNTEAFF. The CDR3 DNA reads TGTGCCATCAACAGTGGGAACACTGAAGCTTTCTTT.

This clonotype came up many times. The V and J genes are TRBV12-3 or TRBV12-4 and TRBJ2-7, with 8 nucleotides matching TRBD1. After removal of 2 bases from V and 7 bases from J, the junction contained 4 bases not matched to a gene. This CDR3 spans 13 amino acids. The CDR3 region has the DNA TGTGCCAGCAGTTTACAGGGGGCAAGTGAGCAGTACTTC. Amino acid sequence: CASSLQGASEQYF.

This chain links TRBV27 with TRBJ2-7; possible D gene TRBD1, 6 bases. The V end lost 6 bases, the J end lost 0 bases, and 15 bases lay between the germline ends. Germline V gene data show CDR1 as MNHEY and CDR2 as SMNVEV (reference sequence). The CDR3 has 15 residues. CDR3 loop: CASRLGQSSSYEQYF. CDR3 nucleotide sequence: TGTGCCAGCAGACTAGGACAGTCAAGCTCCTACGAGCAGTACTTC.

A few counts support this clonotype. The rearrangement joins TRBV7-8 to TRBJ2-1; 7 nucleotides match TRBD2. Germline loops: CDR1 SGHVS, CDR2 FQNEAQ. This CDR3 comprises 17 residues. V lost 1 base and J lost 4; bases outside the gene matches: 10. The CDR3 nucleotides read TGTGCCAGCAGCTTAGTAGGGTGGGAGGGCCTGTACAATGAGCAGTTCTTC. This gives the protein CASSLVGWEGLYNEQFF. Complete variable domain (other parts from reference TRBV7-8 and TRBJ2-1): GAGVSQSPRYKVAKRGQDVALRCDPISGHVSLFWYQQALGQGPEFLTYFQNEAQLDKSGLPSDRFFAERPEGSVSTLKIQRTQQEDSAVYLCASSLVGWEGLYNEQFFGPGTRLTVL.

In its sample, this clonotype was seen a few times. The CDR3 protein is CSVVVAGESEQYF. The CDR3 DNA reads as TGCAGCGTTGTAGTAGCGGGAGAGAGCGAGCAGTACTTC. The chain is built from TRBV29-1 and TRBJ2-7; 9 bases are a match to TRBD2. Germline lookup yields CDR1 SQVTM and CDR2 ANQGSEA. This CDR3 region has 13 residues. V lost 4 bases to trimming and J lost 6 bases; unmatched junction nucleotides: 7.

The CDR3 sequence is CASNSPAGELFF. CDR3 nucleotides: TGTGCCTCTAACTCTCCGGCCGGGGAGCTGTTTTTT. J is TRBJ2-2 and V is TRBV24-1; D not certain. The V and J ends lost 12 bases and 6 bases respectively, with 13 bases between them. The CDR3 spans 12 residues. From germline, CDR1 is KGHDR and CDR2 SFDVKD.

This clonotype was seen repeatedly, ten times or more. This rearrangement joins TRBV10-3 to TRBJ1-1; no clear D gene. CDR1 and CDR2 (germline): ENHRY, SYGVKD. The CDR3 sequence is 18 residues long. With 3 bases removed from V and 5 bases from J, the gap between germline ends came to 25 bases. In DNA, the CDR3 is TGTGCCATCAGTGAAGTTGTAGTATCCGGCCGCCTGGGGACTGAAGCTTTCTTT. Protein product: CAISEVVVSGRLGTEAFF.

The genes are TRBV20-1 and TRBJ1-2, with D perhaps matching TRBD1 (6 bases). Germline V lookup: CDR1 DFQATT, CDR2 SNEGSKA (reference sequence). CDR3 length: 14 amino acids. V lost 3 bases to trimming and J lost 6 bases, with 17 bases between them. CDR3 bases: TGCAGTGCTAGCCCCGACAGGCCGGGGGATGGCTACACCTTC. Its translation is CSASPDRPGDGYTF.

This clonotype was detected a few times. Here the CDR3 reads CSASSRSTDTQYF. For the CDR3, the DNA is TGCAGTGCTAGCTCTAGAAGCACAGATACGCAGTATTTT. The chain has TRBV20-1 and TRBJ2-3, with unresolved D. CDR1 and CDR2 from the germline V gene are DFQATT and SNEGSKA (reference sequence). The CDR3 is 13 amino acids. Trimming pared 3 bases from V and 0 bases from J, leaving 7 bases between.

This clonotype has only a few counts. Here the CDR3 reads CASSLGLLAGASYNEQFF. The CDR3 DNA follows: TGTGCCAGCAGCTTAGGGCTACTAGCGGGAGCATCCTACAATGAGCAGTTCTTC. The V call is TRBV7-2, the J call TRBJ2-1; 11 bases line up with TRBD2. V lost 1 base and J lost 1; bases outside the gene matches: 6. This CDR3 has 18 amino acids. Looked up from germline, CDR1 is SGHTA and CDR2 is FQGNSA.